Shown below are 12 T cell receptor beta chains from a single sample sequenced in a study of blood T cells in healthy people across ages. Alongside a J-beta primer mix, a sample-barcoded 5' primer served in a second PCR lasting roughly 7 to 12 cycles. MiXCR, run by TCRdb on the 5' RACE reads, gives a single entry per CDR3 protein. The sample records more than 900,000 distinct CDR3 sequences, about 29% being singletons. The data were also submitted as part of a second study, on T cells of mothers and their children.

Sequences were obtained from blood. The receptors originated from a woman in her forties in good health.

The CDR3 loop reads CASNSASGGYNEQFF. The CDR3 nucleotides read TGTGCCAGCAATTCAGCTAGCGGGGGCTACAATGAGCAGTTCTTC. The chain combines TRBV9 with TRBJ2-1, with TRBD2 identical over 10 bases. The germline CDR1 and CDR2 sequences are SGDLS and YYNGEE. Unmatched junction bases numbered 6, after V lost 6 bases and J lost 3 bases. The CDR3 spans 15 residues.

This rearrangement joins TRBV27 to TRBJ1-2; D is unresolved. CDR1 and CDR2 from the germline V gene are MNHEY and SMNVEV (reference sequence). Trimming removed 3 bases at V and 4 bases at J, with 12 bases between. The CDR3 has 14 amino acids. The chain's CDR3 is CASSFLDGIYGYTF. The CDR3 nucleotides are TGTGCCAGCAGTTTTTTAGACGGAATCTATGGCTACACCTTC.

The gene calls are TRBV9 and TRBJ1-6, with TRBD1 matching 7 bases. The germline gives CDR1 SGDLS, CDR2 YYNGEE. This CDR3 has 15 residues. Trimming took 2 bases from V and 7 from J; bases not matched to a gene: 6. This CDR3 is CASSVRGTANSPLHF. The CDR3 DNA reads TGTGCCAGCAGCGTCCGCGGGACAGCAAATTCACCCCTCCACTTT.

V usage is TRBV27 and J usage is TRBJ2-7; D is unclear. CDR1 MNHEY and CDR2 SMNVEV come from the germline V gene (reference sequence). Trimming took 7 bases from V and 0 from J, leaving 16 bases between them. There are 15 residues in the CDR3. CDR3 sequence reads: CASKKQSISSYEQYF. The CDR3 nucleotides read TGTGCCAGCAAGAAACAGAGTATAAGCTCCTACGAGCAGTACTTC.

The J gene is TRBJ1-2, the V gene TRBV12-3 or TRBV12-4; D unresolved. The CDR3 contains 12 residues. Trimming cost V 6 bases and J 3 bases, with 8 bases left between them. The CDR3: CASSPQDYGYTF. CDR3 in DNA: TGTGCCAGCAGCCCCCAAGACTATGGCTACACCTTC.

This clonotype was seen only a few times. The CDR3 coding sequence is TGTGCCAGCAGTGTAACCGGGACATTGTCCCTCCACTTT. Its translation: CASSVTGTLSLHF. V and J are TRBV25-1 and TRBJ1-6, with D perhaps TRBD1 (6 bases). This CDR3 is 13 amino acids long. V dropped 4 bases and J dropped 14 bases, with 15 bases sitting between them. The germline V gene has CDR1 MGHDK and CDR2 SYGVNS.

This clonotype was picked up a small number of times. CDR3 sequence reads: CSAHGQGATDTQYF. Here the CDR3 DNA reads TGCAGCGCCCACGGACAGGGGGCTACAGATACGCAGTATTTT. This chain connects TRBV29-1 to TRBJ2-3, with 11 bases identical to TRBD1. J gave up 3 bases and V 7 bases, and 6 bases lay outside the gene matches. This CDR3 is built from 14 residues. Germline CDR1 SQVTM, CDR2 ANQGSEA.

This clonotype was observed at least ten times. The chain combines TRBV11-1 with TRBJ2-7, with D possibly being TRBD2 (5 bases). CDR3 length: 14 residues. Between the trimmed V and J ends, which lost 2 bases and 7 bases, there was a span of 15 bases. From germline, CDR1 is SGHAT and CDR2 FQDESV (reference sequence). The CDR3 nucleotides read TGTGCCAGCAGCTTAAGCGGTAACCGTCGGGAGCAGTACTTC. Translating gives CASSLSGNRREQYF.

About this clonotype: A much larger clone is a single base away; this may be a read error. The chain combines TRBV6-5 with TRBJ2-1, with D possibly being TRBD1 (5 bases). CDR1 is MNHEY and CDR2 is SVGAGI in the germline V gene. The CDR3 consists of 19 residues. V lost 1 base to trimming and J lost 5 bases, with 24 bases between them. CDR3 nucleotides: TGTGCCAGCAGTTACTTTAACAACAGGCCGGAGATCGGCAACAATGAGCAGTTCTTC. Its translation is CASSYFNNRPEIGNNEQFF.

This chain uses TRBV24-1 with TRBJ1-5; D is uncertain. V gave up 4 bases and J gave up 7 bases, with 16 bases separating them. Germline-derived CDR1 and CDR2 are KGHDR and SFDVKD. This CDR3 has 15 residues. The CDR3 DNA is TGTGCCACCAGTGACCCAACAGAGGGCGGGCAGCCCCAGCATTTT. Its protein is CATSDPTEGGQPQHF.

On this clonotype itself: One end of the junction does not line up with germline, which may come from a read error. V usage is TRBV6-1 and J usage is TRBJ1-4; possibly TRBD1 for D (5 bases). CDR1 and CDR2 (germline): MNHNS, SASEGT. The CDR3 loop spans 17 amino acids. The DNA of the CDR3 is TGTGCCAGCAGTCCACGGGACCGTGGACCAACTAATGAAAAACGGTTTTTT. It yields the protein CASSPRDRGPTNEKRFF.

Ten or more counts support this clonotype. This chain connects TRBV5-4 to TRBJ2-7, with TRBD2 matching over 7 bases. This CDR3 region has 15 residues. Germline values: CDR1 SGHNT, CDR2 YYREEE (reference sequence). Trimming removed 3 bases from V and 3 bases from J; junction bases left unmatched: 9. This CDR3 reads CASSWGGDGNYEQYF. In nucleotides, the CDR3 is TGTGCCAGCAGCTGGGGGGGGGACGGGAACTACGAGCAGTACTTC.